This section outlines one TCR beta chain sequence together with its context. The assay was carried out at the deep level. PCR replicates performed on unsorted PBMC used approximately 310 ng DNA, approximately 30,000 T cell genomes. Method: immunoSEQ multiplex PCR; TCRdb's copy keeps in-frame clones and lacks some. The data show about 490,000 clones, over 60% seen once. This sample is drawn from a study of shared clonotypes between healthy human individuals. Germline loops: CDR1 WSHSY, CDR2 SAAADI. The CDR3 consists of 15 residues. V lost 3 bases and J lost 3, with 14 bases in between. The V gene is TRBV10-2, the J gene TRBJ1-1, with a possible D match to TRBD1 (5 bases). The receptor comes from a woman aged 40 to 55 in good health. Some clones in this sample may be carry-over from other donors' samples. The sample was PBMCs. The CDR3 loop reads CASSDAGSSYTEAFF. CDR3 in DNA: TGCGCCAGCAGTGACGCAGGGTCTTCCTACACTGAAGCTTTCTTT.